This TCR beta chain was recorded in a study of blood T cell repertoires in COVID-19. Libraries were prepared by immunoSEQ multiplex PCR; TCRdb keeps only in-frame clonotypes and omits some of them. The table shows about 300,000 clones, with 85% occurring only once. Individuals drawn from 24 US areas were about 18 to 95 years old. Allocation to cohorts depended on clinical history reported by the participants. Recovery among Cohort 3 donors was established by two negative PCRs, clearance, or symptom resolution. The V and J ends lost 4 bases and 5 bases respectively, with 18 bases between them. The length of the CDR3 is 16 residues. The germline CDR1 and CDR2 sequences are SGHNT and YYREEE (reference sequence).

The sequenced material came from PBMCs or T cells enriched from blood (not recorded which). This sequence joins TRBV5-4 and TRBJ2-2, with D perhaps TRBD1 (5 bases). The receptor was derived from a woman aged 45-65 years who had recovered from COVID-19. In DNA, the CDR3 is TGTGCCAGCAGCCGGGCCGGTAAAAGGGGTACCGGGGAGCTGTTTTTT. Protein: CASSRAGKRGTGELFF.